These 14 T cell receptor beta chains came from one sample sequenced in a study of T cell repertoires in cytomegalovirus infection. Using its own MiXCR run on the reads, TCRdb lists one record per CDR3 protein. The repertoire holds about 530,000 distinct CDR3 sequences, with less than 30% as singletons. The sequenced sample consisted of PBMCs. These receptors originate from a human donor in good health (CMV status not recorded). Some clones in this sample may be carry-over from other donors' samples.

A few counts support this clonotype. The rearrangement joins TRBV10-3 to TRBJ1-1, with 7 nucleotides matching TRBD1. V trimming: 8 bases; J trimming: 2 bases; junction bases outside the gene matches: 5. There are 13 residues in the CDR3. CDR1 ENHRY and CDR2 SYGVKD come from the germline V gene. Here the CDR3 reads CAIGRQGNTEAFF. The CDR3 DNA reads as TGTGCCATCGGTAGACAGGGTAACACTGAAGCTTTCTTT.

This clonotype was seen only a few times. The chain joins TRBV7-2 to TRBJ2-7, with 8 positions matching TRBD2. The CDR3 loop spans 16 amino acids. Losses at the gene ends were 5 bases for V and 6 bases for J; bases not matched to a gene: 15. Germline values: CDR1 SGHTA, CDR2 FQGNSA. The CDR3 here is CASSTEEREREVEQYV. CDR3 DNA: TGTGCCAGCAGCACCGAAGAGCGGGAGAGGGAAGTCGAGCAGTACGTC.

This clonotype was detected only a few times. The gene calls are TRBV6-2 or TRBV6-3 and TRBJ2-7; TRBD1 is a possible D gene (5 bases). CDR3 size: 14 residues. CDR1 MNHEY and CDR2 SVGEGT come from the germline V gene. V gave up 5 bases and J gave up 2 bases, with 13 bases separating them. The CDR3 sequence: CASSRDSQTYEQYF. CDR3 in DNA: TGTGCCAGCAGTCGCGACAGCCAGACCTACGAGCAGTACTTC.

The genes are TRBV20-1 and TRBJ2-1; D perhaps matches TRBD2 (6 bases). Germline CDR1 reads DFQATT; CDR2 reads SNEGSKA (reference sequence). The V end lost 2 bases, the J end lost 3 bases, and 14 bases lay between the germline ends. The CDR3 is 15 amino acids. CDR3 nucleotides: TGCAGTGCTAGATCCAGGAGCGGGTTCTACAATGAGCAGTTCTTC. Amino acid sequence: CSARSRSGFYNEQFF.

The chain employs TRBV28 and TRBJ1-5; D gene ambiguous. Trimming left V 1 base short and J 6 bases short, with 13 bases between. Germline-derived CDR1 and CDR2 are MDHEN and SYDVKM. This CDR3 contains 15 residues. The CDR3 sequence is CASSLFGEDAQPQHF. In DNA form, the CDR3 reads TGTGCCAGCAGTTTATTCGGGGAGGATGCTCAGCCCCAGCATTTT.

This clonotype appeared a few times. V and J are TRBV7-6 and TRBJ1-1; 8 nucleotides agree with TRBD1. CDR1 is SGHVS, CDR2 FNYEAQ, per germline. Losses at the gene ends were 5 bases for V and 5 bases for J; bases not matched to a gene: 7. The CDR3 is made up of 14 amino acids. The CDR3, as DNA: TGTGCCAGCAGCGAGACAGGGGTGGGTACTGAAGCTTTCTTT. It encodes CASSETGVGTEAFF.

This clonotype was seen a handful of times. This chain links TRBV20-1 with TRBJ2-1; tentatively, D is TRBD1 or TRBD2 (6 bases each). This CDR3 comprises 13 residues. Germline loops: CDR1 DFQATT, CDR2 SNEGSKA (reference sequence). Deletions cut 3 bases from V and 5 bases from J, with 11 bases between. CDR3 loop: CSASGGQNNEQFF. DNA of the CDR3: TGCAGTGCTAGTGGGGGGCAGAACAATGAGCAGTTCTTC.

This clonotype was seen a handful of times. The chain carries TRBV20-1 and TRBJ2-5, with TRBD1 as a possible D gene (6 bases). Deletions cut 5 bases from V and 5 bases from J, with 18 bases between. The germline CDR1 and CDR2 sequences are DFQATT and SNEGSKA (reference sequence). This CDR3 spans 14 amino acids. The CDR3 sequence: CSAEVQGKRETQYF. As DNA, the CDR3 is TGCAGTGCTGAGGTACAGGGAAAGCGGGAGACCCAGTACTTC.

This clonotype showed up many times. The V call is TRBV7-2, the J call TRBJ2-1; 9 bases line up with TRBD2. Germline CDR1 SGHTA, CDR2 FQGNSA. V was clipped by 5 bases and J by 8 bases; unmatched bases: 7. The CDR3 contains 14 residues. The CDR3 nucleotides are TGTGCCAGCAGCCCGAGGCTAGCGGGACATGAGCAGTTCTTC. Its protein product is CASSPRLAGHEQFF.

This clonotype was found many times. The chain employs TRBV7-8 and TRBJ1-5; a possible D gene is TRBD1 (5 bases). V dropped 1 base and J dropped 10 bases, with 14 bases sitting between them. In germline, CDR1 is SGHVS, CDR2 FQNEAQ. The CDR3 is made up of 14 amino acids. CDR3 in DNA: TGTGCCAGCAGCTTAGGCGACAGCATGTTCCCCCAGCATTTT. Protein sequence: CASSLGDSMFPQHF.

The chain uses TRBV4-3 and TRBJ2-5; D is undetermined. The germline gives CDR1 LGHNA, CDR2 YSLEER. V gave up 2 bases and J gave up 1 base, with 5 bases separating them. The CDR3 has 13 amino acids. In nucleotides, the CDR3 is TGCGCCAGCAGCCAAACAGTCCAAGAGACCCAGTACTTC. Its translation is CASSQTVQETQYF.

This clonotype was found a few times. This rearrangement joins TRBV29-1 to TRBJ1-1; D is undetermined. This CDR3 region has 12 residues. CDR1 is SQVTM and CDR2 is ANQGSEA in the germline V gene. The germline V and J ends were trimmed by 4 bases and 0 bases, with 6 bases remaining between them. CDR3: CSVVRVNTEAFF. The CDR3 coding sequence is TGCAGCGTTGTCAGAGTGAACACTGAAGCTTTCTTT. Together with reference TRBV29-1 and TRBJ1-1, the CDR3 gives the full variable domain: SAVISQKPSRDICQRGTSLTIQCQVDSQVTMMFWYRQQPGQSLTLIATANQGSEATYESGFVIDKFPISRPNLTFSTLTVSNMSPEDSSIYLCSVVRVNTEAFFGQGTRLTVV.

At least ten counts were recorded for this clonotype. As DNA, the CDR3 is TGTGCCAGCAGCTTAGAGGCGGGAGTACCCCATGAGCAGTTCTTC. Protein: CASSLEAGVPHEQFF. This rearrangement joins TRBV7-8 to TRBJ2-1; 7 bases fit TRBD2. With 1 base clipped from V and 8 bases from J, the junction kept 8 bases outside the gene matches. There are 15 residues in the CDR3. The germline CDR1 and CDR2 sequences are SGHVS and FQNEAQ.

A few counts support this clonotype. V and J are TRBV9 and TRBJ1-4, with D possibly being TRBD1 (5 bases). The CDR3 sequence is 15 residues long. V was clipped by 3 bases and J by 7 bases, with 16 bases between them. The germline CDR1 and CDR2 sequences are SGDLS and YYNGEE. This chain's CDR3 is CASSGRGNVGEKLFF. The CDR3 DNA is TGTGCCAGCAGCGGGCGGGGGAACGTTGGTGAAAAACTGTTTTTT.